This T cell receptor beta chain was recorded in a study of blood T cell repertoires in COVID-19. Study-wide context: Some COVID-19 samples were acute and others convalescent; all came from the United States, Italy and Spain.

Original methodology: Cell counts per sample came from amplifying reference gene primers. The assay was immunoSEQ multiplex PCR, and TCRdb's table has in-frame clones only and misses some. V and J calls and clone size are as listed in that table; D and trimming were resolved from the DNA. The data hold around 400,000 clones, with roughly 90% observed a single time. The germline gives CDR1 MNHEY, CDR2 SVGAGI. V shed 6 bases, J shed 3 bases, and the junction held 5 bases outside the gene matches. CDR3 length equals 15 residues. Sequenced material: peripheral blood. The chain has TRBV6-5 and TRBJ2-7; 13 nucleotides line up with TRBD2. The receptor was derived from a man aged 40-55 years with acute or convalescent COVID-19. Here the CDR3 DNA reads TGTGCCAGCAGGGTTGGACTAGCGGGAGTCTACGAGCAGTACTTC. Amino acids: CASRVGLAGVYEQYF.